This TCR beta chain was found in a study of T cells after yellow fever vaccination. The wider study: Some fractions had low cell numbers, and these were prepared with SMART-Seq v4 Ultra Low Input. Study observations and caveats: Some clonotypes, a small share, were shared between CD4 and CD8 compartments. Reappearance after the booster was observed for most primary-vaccination clones (about 95% CD4, about 90% CD8).

The ends lost 1 base at V and 2 bases at J; junction bases unmatched: 4. From germline, CDR1 is SGHAT and CDR2 FQNNGV. This CDR3 comprises 16 residues. Notes on this clonotype: What it binds is unknown.

Each CDR3 protein is one row after TCRdb ran MiXCR on the 5' RACE reads. The sample includes about 580,000 distinct CDR3 sequences, around 17% of them seen just once. Sequenced here: PBMCs, sampled about 5 days after the first yellow fever vaccination. The chain combines TRBV11-2 with TRBJ2-5, with 10 bases aligning to TRBD2. This TCR was sampled from a man aged 18 to 35 who received the YFV17D yellow fever vaccine. The CDR3 here is CASSLGSGGAQETQYF. The CDR3, as DNA: TGTGCCAGCAGCTTAGGGAGCGGGGGGGCACAAGAGACCCAGTACTTC. The entire variable domain, with the rest obtained from reference TRBV11-2 and TRBJ2-5, is as follows: EAGVAQSPRYKIIEKRQSVAFWCNPISGHATLYWYQQILGQGPKLLIQFQNNGVVDDSQLPKDRFSAERLKGVDSTLKIQPAKLEDSAVYLCASSLGSGGAQETQYFGPGTRLLVL.